The clone carrying this T cell receptor beta chain was counted once. What it binds is not known. Germline lookup yields CDR1 MNHEY and CDR2 SMNVEV (reference sequence). V lost 4 bases to trimming and J lost 6 bases, with 12 bases between them. The CDR3 has 14 residues. Measured with immunoSEQ multiplex PCR; TCRdb has only the in-frame clones, and not every one. The table lists under 11,000 clones, just over 75% of them singletons. Blood samples were obtained at baseline, cycle 4 day 1, and cycle 7 day 1. The record originates from a study of OX40 agonist ivuxolimab in advanced cancers. Overall study results and limits: On average, CD8+ T cells showed a greater number of expanded clones than CD4+.

The clonotype originates from an adult with an advanced solid tumor such as melanoma, head and neck, liver or kidney cancer. This material consisted of CD4+ or CD8+ T cells sorted from blood, taken in a trial of the OX40 agonist ivuxolimab. The genes are TRBV27 and TRBJ2-2, with D perhaps matching TRBD1 or TRBD2 (5 bases each). Written as DNA, the CDR3 is TGTGCCAGCAGTTACCAGGGACCACCCGGGGAGCTGTTTTTT. It encodes CASSYQGPPGELFF.